The 14 T cell receptor beta chains reported below all come from one sample, sequenced in a study of T cell repertoires in cytomegalovirus infection. TCRdb called the reads again in MiXCR, with one record for every CDR3 protein. The sample yields under 200,000 distinct CDR3 sequences, roughly 9% seen once. Sequenced sample: PBMCs. These receptors all stem from a human donor in good health (CMV status not recorded). Some clones in this sample may be carry-over from other donors' samples.

There are a few counts of this clonotype. The chain carries TRBV2 and TRBJ1-6; 8 bases agree with TRBD1. The V gene end was trimmed by 9 bases and the J gene end by 5 bases; junction bases not matched to a gene: 6. Germline V gene data show CDR1 as SNHLY and CDR2 as FYNNEI. CDR3 length: 14 residues. CDR3 in amino acids: CARGGTGDNSPLHF. The CDR3 DNA reads TGTGCCAGGGGAGGGACAGGTGATAATTCACCCCTCCACTTT.

This rearrangement joins TRBV5-4 to TRBJ2-5, with D perhaps matching TRBD1 (5 bases). V shed 4 bases and J shed 6 bases, with 19 bases lying between them. Germline V gene lookup returns CDR1 SGHNT and CDR2 YYREEE (reference sequence). The CDR3 length is 15 residues. The CDR3 is CASSHAKSVGQTQYF. CDR3 coding DNA: TGTGCCAGCAGCCACGCCAAATCCGTGGGGCAGACCCAGTACTTC.

Notes on this clonotype: With a much larger clone just one base away, this may be a read error. The gene calls are TRBV12-3 or TRBV12-4 and TRBJ1-2; 8 positions agree with TRBD1. This CDR3 contains 13 residues. The CDR3 loop is CASSLCQGQGAAF. The CDR3 nucleotides read TGTGCCAGCAGTTTATGCCAAGGCCAGGGGGCTGCCTTC.

The chain uses TRBV6-6 and TRBJ1-4; D unresolved. The CDR3 consists of 13 residues. Trimming removed 7 bases from V and 7 bases from J, with 13 bases in between. Germline V gene sequence: CDR1 MNHNY, CDR2 SVGAGI (reference sequence). The CDR3 protein is CASIEGMSEKLFF. The CDR3 DNA reads as TGTGCCAGCATCGAGGGAATGAGTGAAAAACTGTTTTTT.

This clonotype was recorded at least ten times. The chain recombines TRBV7-2 with TRBJ2-3, with D hard to call. The CDR3 runs 12 residues. Germline assignment: CDR1 SGHTA and CDR2 FQGNSA. V lost 6 bases and J 4 bases, leaving 8 bases between the germline ends. The CDR3 DNA sequence: TGTGCCAGCAGACCGCAGGCAGATACGCAGTATTTT. Its protein product is CASRPQADTQYF.

This clonotype occurred many times. V gene TRBV7-2 combines with J gene TRBJ2-5; no clear D. Trimming pared 1 base from V and 6 bases from J, leaving 15 bases between. This CDR3 is built from 15 residues. Germline lookup yields CDR1 SGHTA and CDR2 FQGNSA. In DNA, the CDR3 is TGTGCCAGCAGCTTAGAGAGTATGGGGTGGAAGACCCAGTACTTC. The encoded protein is CASSLESMGWKTQYF.

This clonotype was detected many times. The chain recombines TRBV6-4 with TRBJ1-1, with 8 positions matching TRBD1. CDR3 size: 14 residues. The J segment lost 4 bases and the V segment lost 3 bases, leaving 4 bases of the junction unmatched. Germline-derived CDR1 and CDR2 are MRHNA and SNTAGT. CDR3 amino acids: CASSEKTGGTEAFF. In nucleotides, the CDR3 is TGTGCCAGCAGTGAGAAAACAGGGGGCACTGAAGCTTTCTTT.

This rearrangement joins TRBV5-6 to TRBJ2-3; D uncertain. The CDR3 spans 16 residues. V was cut by 6 bases and J by 0 bases, with 17 bases left in between. Germline V CDR1 and CDR2: SGHDT, YYEEEE. The CDR3 DNA sequence: TGTGCCAGCACACCCAATGGCGGAATTAGCACAGATACGCAGTATTTT. Its protein product is CASTPNGGISTDTQYF.

This clonotype was counted at least ten times. The V and J genes are TRBV6-4 and TRBJ2-3; TRBD1 aligns across 10 bases. In germline, CDR1 is MRHNA, CDR2 SNTAGT. Trimming cost V 6 bases and J 4 bases; bases outside gene matches: 7. The CDR3 sequence is 15 residues long. The CDR3 nucleotides read TGTGCCAGCAGCACCGGGACAGGGGCGGCAGATACGCAGTATTTT. The encoded protein is CASSTGTGAADTQYF.

This clonotype was counted between two and nine times. CDR3 bases: TGTGCCAGCAGGGCGAGGGCGGCTGGGGCCAACGTCCTGACTTTC. It specifies CASRARAAGANVLTF. V usage is TRBV2 and J usage is TRBJ2-6; TRBD2 is a possible D gene (5 bases). Germline values: CDR1 SNHLY, CDR2 FYNNEI. The CDR3 is 15 amino acids. Trimming took 6 bases from V and 2 from J, leaving 11 bases between them.

The rearrangement joins TRBV20-1 to TRBJ2-2; perhaps D is TRBD1 or TRBD2 (5 bases each). V dropped 6 bases and J dropped 6 bases, with 17 bases sitting between them. Germline CDR1 is DFQATT and CDR2 is SNEGSKA (reference sequence). The CDR3 runs 14 residues. This CDR3 is CSAQKGLASGELFF. The CDR3 DNA reads TGCAGTGCCCAAAAGGGGCTAGCATCCGGGGAGCTGTTTTTT.

The table lists this clonotype with a few counts. The rearrangement uses TRBV4-3 and TRBJ1-1; D ambiguous. Trimming stripped 0 bases from V and 1 base from J, with 9 bases between. The germline V gene has CDR1 LGHNA and CDR2 YSLEER. The CDR3 consists of 15 residues. The CDR3 bases are TGCGCCAGCAGCCAAGATCGACGGGAGAACACTGAAGCTTTCTTT. Residues: CASSQDRRENTEAFF.

This clonotype was counted only a few times. This chain links TRBV20-1 with TRBJ2-3; perhaps TRBD1 as D (5 bases). Germline V gives CDR1 DFQATT, CDR2 SNEGSKA (reference sequence). V lost 6 bases to trimming and J lost 5 bases, with 15 bases between them. The CDR3 totals 13 residues. CDR3 nucleotides: TGCAGTGCCCTGGCACAGGCCGGAGATACGCAGTATTTT. Its protein is CSALAQAGDTQYF.

This clonotype was counted ten times or more. This chain joins TRBV6-2 or TRBV6-3 and TRBJ1-5; TRBD1 is a possible D gene (5 bases). The CDR3 has 16 amino acids. Trimming left V 2 bases short and J 7 bases short, with 18 bases between. Germline CDR1 reads MNHEY; CDR2 reads SVGEGT. The CDR3: CASSYAGTPEKQPQHF. The CDR3 DNA sequence: TGTGCCAGCAGTTACGCGGGGACCCCAGAAAAACAGCCCCAGCATTTT.